This TCR beta chain was documented in a study of T cell clones after liver transplantation. Measured with immunoSEQ multiplex PCR; TCRdb has only the in-frame clones, and not every one. The table has about 75,000 clones, 80% to 90% seen once. CDR1 and CDR2 from the germline V gene are MNHNY and SVGAGI (reference sequence). With V trimmed by 5 bases and J by 2 bases, 6 bases remained unmatched. The length of the CDR3 is 15 residues. The study's findings and limits: In 5 of 8 subjects, circulating graft-donor-reactive CD4 TCRbeta sequences fell significantly after transplant.

Concerning this clone itself: No antigen is known for it.

V and J are TRBV6-6 and TRBJ1-5; 7 bases line up with TRBD1. The sequence was obtained from a human patient who received a liver transplant. Some T cells may possibly be graft donor cells. The sequencing used CD4+ T cells from blood, collected around 50 months after liver transplant. In DNA, the CDR3 is TGTGCCAGCAGTAGACAGGGTAACGGCAATCAGCCCCAGCATTTT. It translates to CASSRQGNGNQPQHF.